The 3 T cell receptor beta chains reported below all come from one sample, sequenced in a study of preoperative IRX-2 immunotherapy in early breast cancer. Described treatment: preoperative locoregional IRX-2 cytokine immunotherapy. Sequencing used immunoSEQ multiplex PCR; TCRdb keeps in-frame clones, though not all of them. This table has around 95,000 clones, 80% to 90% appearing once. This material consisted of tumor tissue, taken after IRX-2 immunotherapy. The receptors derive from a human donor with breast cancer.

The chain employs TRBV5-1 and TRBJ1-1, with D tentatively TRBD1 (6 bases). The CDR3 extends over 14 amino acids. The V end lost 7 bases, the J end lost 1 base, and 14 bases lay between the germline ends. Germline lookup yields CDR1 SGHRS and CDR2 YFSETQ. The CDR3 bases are TGCGCCAGCGGAGCCAGGGGCTCGAACACTGAAGCTTTCTTT. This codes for CASGARGSNTEAFF.

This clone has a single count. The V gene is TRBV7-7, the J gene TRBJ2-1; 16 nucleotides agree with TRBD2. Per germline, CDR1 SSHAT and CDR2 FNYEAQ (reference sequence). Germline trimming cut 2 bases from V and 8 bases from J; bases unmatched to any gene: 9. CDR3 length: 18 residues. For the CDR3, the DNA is TGTGCCAGCAGCTTAAAATCCGGGACTAGCGGGGGGGCAGATGAGCAGTTCTTC. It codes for CASSLKSGTSGGADEQFF.

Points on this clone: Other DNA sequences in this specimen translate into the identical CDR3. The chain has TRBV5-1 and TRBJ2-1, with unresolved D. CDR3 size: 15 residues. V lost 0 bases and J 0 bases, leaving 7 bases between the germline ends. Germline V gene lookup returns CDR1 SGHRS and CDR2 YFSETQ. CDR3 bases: TGCGCCAGCAGCTTGGATGGTAGCTCCTACAATGAGCAGTTCTTC. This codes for CASSLDGSSYNEQFF.